The rows below give T cell receptor beta chains drawn from one sample of a study of blood T cell repertoires in COVID-19. Repertoires were generated with immunoSEQ multiplex PCR, while TCRdb's copy carries only in-frame clones and drops some. The data hold approximately 140,000 clones, with more than 60% observed a single time. Sequencing was carried out using peripheral blood. These receptors originate from a man aged 50 or older with acute or convalescent COVID-19. Each CDR3 is given with its conserved first and last residue. A D gene is named only where the DNA matches it firmly. The size field is filled for only some rows; it gives once, few, many or a size class.

clone_size: few; v_call: TRBV14; d_call: TRBD2; j_call: TRBJ2-5; cdr3_nt: TGTGCCAGCAGCCGGGCGGGGGGGCGTGAGACCCAGTACTTC; cdr3_aa: CASSRAGGRETQYF
clone_size: .; v_call: TRBV27; d_call: TRBD1; j_call: TRBJ2-1; cdr3_nt: TGTGCCAGCAGACAGGGGGCAGGGAATGAGCAGTTCTTC; cdr3_aa: CASRQGAGNEQFF
clone_size: .; v_call: TRBV19; d_call: TRBD1; j_call: TRBJ2-2; cdr3_nt: TGTGCCAGTAGTACCCAGGGGGCTACCGGGGAGCTGTTTTTT; cdr3_aa: CASSTQGATGELFF
clone_size: many; v_call: TRBV7-3; d_call: .; j_call: TRBJ1-2; cdr3_nt: TGTGCCAGCAGCTTAACAGGGGACTCTAACTATGGCTACACCTTC; cdr3_aa: CASSLTGDSNYGYTF
clone_size: .; v_call: TRBV5-5; d_call: TRBD2; j_call: TRBJ2-7; cdr3_nt: TGTGCCAGCAGCTTCAATCCGGCTAGCGGGTACGAGCAGTACTTC; cdr3_aa: CASSFNPASGYEQYF
clone_size: .; v_call: TRBV19; d_call: .; j_call: TRBJ1-3; cdr3_nt: TGTGCCAGTACTATACAGGGTGAAGTATCTGGAAACACCATATATTTT; cdr3_aa: CASTIQGEVSGNTIYF
clone_size: .; v_call: TRBV6-5; d_call: .; j_call: TRBJ2-7; cdr3_nt: TGTGCCAGCAGCCTTGGACGGGGCGAGCAGTACTTC; cdr3_aa: CASSLGRGEQYF
clone_size: .; v_call: TRBV18; d_call: TRBD1; j_call: TRBJ1-5; cdr3_nt: TGTGCCAGCTCACCGGGGCAGGGGGCCCAGCCCCAGCATTTT; cdr3_aa: CASSPGQGAQPQHF
clone_size: .; v_call: TRBV7-8; d_call: .; j_call: TRBJ2-2; cdr3_nt: TGTGCCAGCAGCTTGAGTAACAGGGCGAACACCGGGGAGCTGTTTTTT; cdr3_aa: CASSLSNRANTGELFF
clone_size: .; v_call: TRBV5-1; d_call: .; j_call: TRBJ2-6; cdr3_nt: TGCGCCAGCAGCGTAGGGGGTTACTCTGGGGCCAACGTCCTGACTTTC; cdr3_aa: CASSVGGYSGANVLTF
clone_size: once; v_call: TRBV18; d_call: TRBD2; j_call: TRBJ2-1; cdr3_nt: TGTGCCAGCTCACCACTTATGACTAGCTCCCGCAATGAGCAGTTCTTC; cdr3_aa: CASSPLMTSSRNEQFF
clone_size: .; v_call: TRBV11-2; d_call: .; j_call: TRBJ2-7; cdr3_nt: TGTGCCAGCAGCTTAGCTTGGCAGGGCTACGAGCAGTACTTC; cdr3_aa: CASSLAWQGYEQYF
clone_size: once; v_call: TRBV4-2; d_call: .; j_call: TRBJ2-3; cdr3_nt: TGTGCCAGCAGCCAAGCCAGACTAGGAGATACGCAGTATTTT; cdr3_aa: CASSQARLGDTQYF
clone_size: .; v_call: TRBV6-5; d_call: TRBD1; j_call: TRBJ2-5; cdr3_nt: TGTGCCAGCAGCGGGACAGGCCAAGAGACCCAGTACTTC; cdr3_aa: CASSGTGQETQYF
clone_size: .; v_call: TRBV19; d_call: TRBD1; j_call: TRBJ2-7; cdr3_nt: TGTGCCAGTAGTGAACAGGGGATTGCGGACGAGCAGTACTTC; cdr3_aa: CASSEQGIADEQYF
clone_size: .; v_call: TRBV6-1; d_call: .; j_call: TRBJ1-1; cdr3_nt: TGTGCCAGCAGTGAATCCGGGAGGCACACTGAAGCTTTCTTT; cdr3_aa: CASSESGRHTEAFF
clone_size: .; v_call: TRBV11-2; d_call: .; j_call: TRBJ2-2; cdr3_nt: TGTGCCAGCAGCTTAAGAACTCTCTCGAACACCGGGGAGCTGTTTTTT; cdr3_aa: CASSLRTLSNTGELFF
clone_size: .; v_call: TRBV12-5; d_call: TRBD1; j_call: TRBJ1-1; cdr3_nt: TGTGCTAGTGGTTTGGTCCTCGGGACAGGGCAGGTTAACACTGAAGCTTTCTTT; cdr3_aa: CASGLVLGTGQVNTEAFF
clone_size: .; v_call: TRBV7-3; d_call: TRBD1; j_call: TRBJ1-1; cdr3_nt: TGTGCCAGCAGCCCCCAGGGGGCCAACACTGAAGCTTTCTTT; cdr3_aa: CASSPQGANTEAFF
clone_size: .; v_call: TRBV2; d_call: TRBD2; j_call: TRBJ2-6; cdr3_nt: TGTGCCAGCAGTGAACCTTCTAGCGGGGGGAGCTCTGGGGCCAACGTCCTGACTTTC; cdr3_aa: CASSEPSSGGSSGANVLTF
clone_size: .; v_call: TRBV5-6; d_call: TRBD1; j_call: TRBJ2-2; cdr3_nt: TGTGCCAGCAGACCCGGGACAGACAACACCGGGGAGCTGTTTTTT; cdr3_aa: CASRPGTDNTGELFF
clone_size: .; v_call: TRBV2; d_call: .; j_call: TRBJ2-3; cdr3_nt: TGTGCCAGCAGTCGGATAGCTAGCACAGATACGCAGTATTTT; cdr3_aa: CASSRIASTDTQYF
clone_size: .; v_call: TRBV11-3; d_call: TRBD1; j_call: TRBJ1-3; cdr3_nt: TGTGCCAGCAGCGGAGGGACAGGGGGATCTGGAAACACCATATATTTT; cdr3_aa: CASSGGTGGSGNTIYF
clone_size: .; v_call: TRBV28; d_call: TRBD1; j_call: TRBJ2-6; cdr3_nt: TGTGCCAGCTCCTCACCAGGGGGTACTGGGGCCAACGTCCTGACTTTC; cdr3_aa: CASSSPGGTGANVLTF
clone_size: .; v_call: TRBV5-1; d_call: .; j_call: TRBJ1-4; cdr3_nt: TGCGCCAGCAGCTCCCCGGGAGGGGCGGGTGCAACTAATGAAAAACTGTTTTTT; cdr3_aa: CASSSPGGAGATNEKLFF
clone_size: many; v_call: TRBV11-2; d_call: .; j_call: TRBJ1-1; cdr3_nt: TGTGCCAGCAGGTCCGCGGCCGGGTTGAACACTGAAGCTTTCTTT; cdr3_aa: CASRSAAGLNTEAFF
clone_size: .; v_call: TRBV4-2; d_call: .; j_call: TRBJ2-1; cdr3_nt: TGTGCCAGCAGCCAAGAACGCGCTAACAATGAGCAGTTCTTC; cdr3_aa: CASSQERANNEQFF
clone_size: .; v_call: TRBV30; d_call: TRBD1; j_call: TRBJ1-2; cdr3_nt: TGTGCCTGGAGTAGAGGACAGGCGGGGTTACTCTATGGCTACACCTTC; cdr3_aa: CAWSRGQAGLLYGYTF
clone_size: .; v_call: TRBV30; d_call: .; j_call: TRBJ1-2; cdr3_nt: TGTGCCTGGAGTGTACGGGACACCTATGGCTACACCTTC; cdr3_aa: CAWSVRDTYGYTF
clone_size: .; v_call: TRBV27; d_call: TRBD1; j_call: TRBJ1-1; cdr3_nt: TGTGCCAGCAGCCCAGGGACAGCTAACACTGAAGCTTTCTTT; cdr3_aa: CASSPGTANTEAFF
clone_size: .; v_call: TRBV5-1; d_call: TRBD2; j_call: TRBJ2-5; cdr3_nt: TGCGCCAGCGCCATAGCGGGGCCCCAAGAGACCCAGTACTTC; cdr3_aa: CASAIAGPQETQYF
clone_size: .; v_call: TRBV15; d_call: TRBD1; j_call: TRBJ1-1; cdr3_nt: TGTGCCACCAGCAGACCGGACAGGTACACTGAAGCTTTCTTT; cdr3_aa: CATSRPDRYTEAFF
clone_size: few; v_call: TRBV19; d_call: TRBD2; j_call: TRBJ2-5; cdr3_nt: TGTGCCAGTAGTCTGACCGTTATTGGGACTAGCGGGTCCCAGCCTGGGACCCAGTACTTC; cdr3_aa: CASSLTVIGTSGSQPGTQYF
clone_size: .; v_call: TRBV6-4; d_call: .; j_call: TRBJ2-3; cdr3_nt: TGTGCCAGCAGTAATGGGGGCTGGTCGGATACGCAGTATTTT; cdr3_aa: CASSNGGWSDTQYF
clone_size: .; v_call: TRBV5-6; d_call: .; j_call: TRBJ2-1; cdr3_nt: TGTGCCAGCAGCTTGGAAGGAGGGGAGTTCTTC; cdr3_aa: CASSLEGGEFF
clone_size: .; v_call: TRBV7-2; d_call: .; j_call: TRBJ2-3; cdr3_nt: TGTGCCAGCAGCTTAGGGGGGGGCGAAGATACGCAGTATTTT; cdr3_aa: CASSLGGGEDTQYF
clone_size: .; v_call: TRBV11-2; d_call: .; j_call: TRBJ2-3; cdr3_nt: TGTGCCAGCAGCTCGTTTGGAGGGGGGGGCACAGATACGCAGTATTTT; cdr3_aa: CASSSFGGGGTDTQYF
clone_size: .; v_call: TRBV2; d_call: TRBD1; j_call: TRBJ2-3; cdr3_nt: TGTGCCAGCAGGCCGGGACAGGGATCGGATACGCAGTATTTT; cdr3_aa: CASRPGQGSDTQYF
clone_size: .; v_call: TRBV10-3; d_call: .; j_call: TRBJ1-6; cdr3_nt: TGTGCCATCAGTGTGGGAGGAGGCAATTCACCCCTCCACTTT; cdr3_aa: CAISVGGGNSPLHF
clone_size: .; v_call: TRBV19; d_call: .; j_call: TRBJ1-2; cdr3_nt: TGTGCCAGTAGTATAGACGGACAGAACTATGGCTACACCTTC; cdr3_aa: CASSIDGQNYGYTF
clone_size: .; v_call: TRBV7-3; d_call: TRBD2; j_call: TRBJ2-3; cdr3_nt: TGTGCCAGTTCCCTGACCAGCGGGGAAACAGATACGCAGTATTTT; cdr3_aa: CASSLTSGETDTQYF
clone_size: .; v_call: TRBV10-3; d_call: .; j_call: TRBJ1-1; cdr3_nt: TGTGCCACCCGCCGGTCCCCCGCGGACACTGAAGCTTTCTTT; cdr3_aa: CATRRSPADTEAFF
clone_size: .; v_call: TRBV7-8; d_call: .; j_call: TRBJ1-2; cdr3_nt: TGTGCCAGCAGCTTAGGAGGACAAAACCAAGGGCACTATGGCTACACCTTC; cdr3_aa: CASSLGGQNQGHYGYTF
clone_size: once; v_call: TRBV6-1; d_call: .; j_call: TRBJ2-2; cdr3_nt: TGTGCCAGCAGTGATCAGGATACCCCGCTCGGGGAGCTGTTTTTT; cdr3_aa: CASSDQDTPLGELFF
clone_size: .; v_call: TRBV12-5; d_call: .; j_call: TRBJ1-2; cdr3_nt: TGTGCTAGTGGTTTTAGGGCAGGGGAAGAGATAAGCTATGGCTACACCTTC; cdr3_aa: CASGFRAGEEISYGYTF
clone_size: .; v_call: TRBV7-6; d_call: TRBD2; j_call: TRBJ2-5; cdr3_nt: TGTGCCAGCAGCTCAGAAACTAGCGGGTTAGGAGAGACCCAGTACTTC; cdr3_aa: CASSSETSGLGETQYF
clone_size: .; v_call: TRBV30; d_call: .; j_call: TRBJ2-1; cdr3_nt: TGTGCCTGGAACGGGCCGAACAGGTATTCCTACAATGAGCAGTTCTTC; cdr3_aa: CAWNGPNRYSYNEQFF
clone_size: .; v_call: TRBV18; d_call: .; j_call: TRBJ2-7; cdr3_nt: TGTGCCAGCTCACCTTCAGGGAGGTACGAGCAGTACTTC; cdr3_aa: CASSPSGRYEQYF
clone_size: .; v_call: TRBV4-1; d_call: TRBD1; j_call: TRBJ1-2; cdr3_nt: TGCGCCAGCAGCCAACTTAGGGGCCAGGGGGGACATGGCTACACCTTC; cdr3_aa: CASSQLRGQGGHGYTF
clone_size: .; v_call: TRBV3-1/TRBV3-2; d_call: .; j_call: TRBJ1-2; cdr3_nt: TGTGCCAGCAGCCAAACGTCCCAGGGAGGCTACACCTTC; cdr3_aa: CASSQTSQGGYTF
clone_size: .; v_call: TRBV2; d_call: .; j_call: TRBJ2-5; cdr3_nt: TGTGCCAGCAGGTACTCTGAGGCTGAAGAGACCCAGTACTTC; cdr3_aa: CASRYSEAEETQYF
clone_size: .; v_call: TRBV5-1; d_call: TRBD1; j_call: TRBJ1-2; cdr3_nt: TGCGCCAGCAGCTTGGGACAGGGTCTAGCATCGGACGGCTACACCTTC; cdr3_aa: CASSLGQGLASDGYTF